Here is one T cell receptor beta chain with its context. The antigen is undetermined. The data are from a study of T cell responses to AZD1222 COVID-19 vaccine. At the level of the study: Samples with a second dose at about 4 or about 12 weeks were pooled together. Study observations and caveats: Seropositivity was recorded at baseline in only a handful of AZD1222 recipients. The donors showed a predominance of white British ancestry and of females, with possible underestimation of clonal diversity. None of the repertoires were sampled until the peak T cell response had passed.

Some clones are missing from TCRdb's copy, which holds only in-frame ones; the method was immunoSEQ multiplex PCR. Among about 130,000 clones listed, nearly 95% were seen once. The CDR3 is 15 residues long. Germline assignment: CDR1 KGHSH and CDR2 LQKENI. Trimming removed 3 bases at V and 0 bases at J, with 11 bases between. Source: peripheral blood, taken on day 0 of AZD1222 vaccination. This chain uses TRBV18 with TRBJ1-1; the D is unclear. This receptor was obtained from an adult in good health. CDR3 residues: CASSPRGRMNTEAFF. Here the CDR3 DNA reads TGTGCCAGCTCACCGCGCGGGAGGATGAACACTGAAGCTTTCTTT.